The clone carrying this TCR beta chain was picked up a small number of times. Its matching antigen is unknown. TCRdb analysed the RACE reads with MiXCR anew, one entry per CDR3 protein. The sample consists of 80,000 to 100,000 distinct CDR3 sequences, about a tenth of them appearing once. This specimen belongs to a study of human T cells and chemical hapten exposure. Across the whole study: Doses of diphenylcyclopropenone went to the patients' scalps weekly throughout the approximately 24-week study.

Noted time point: patch test 2, 6 weeks after DPC sensitization. This sample's treatment: therapeutic diphenylcyclopropenone sensitization with weekly scalp DPC. Each patch test followed a blood draw. Total RNA extraction was carried out from unfractionated whole blood. The CDR3 covers 14 residues. The V end lost 4 bases, the J end lost 7 bases, and 17 bases lay between the germline ends. Findings and limits, study-wide: Having alopecia, donors may respond immunologically unlike healthy people.

Sequenced material: whole blood, taken in connection with sensitization to the hapten diphenylcyclopropenone (DPC). This TCR came from a middle-aged woman with alopecia areata. Some clones in this sample may be carry-over from other donors' samples. The chain is built from TRBV12-3 or TRBV12-4 and TRBJ2-7; tentatively, D is TRBD1 (6 bases). The CDR3, as DNA: TGTGCCAGCAGTTCCGCTAGGGGGACGGAAGAGCAGTACTTC. Protein product: CASSSARGTEEQYF.